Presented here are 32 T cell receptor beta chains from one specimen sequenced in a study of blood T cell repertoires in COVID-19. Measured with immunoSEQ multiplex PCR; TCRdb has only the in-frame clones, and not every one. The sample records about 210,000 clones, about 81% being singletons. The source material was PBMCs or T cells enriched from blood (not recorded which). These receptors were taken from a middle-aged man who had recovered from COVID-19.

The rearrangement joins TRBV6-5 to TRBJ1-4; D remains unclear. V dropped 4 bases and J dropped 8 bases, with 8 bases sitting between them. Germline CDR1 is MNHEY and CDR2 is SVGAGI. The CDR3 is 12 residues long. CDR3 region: CASSSLGEKLFF. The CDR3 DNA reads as TGTGCCAGCAGTTCCCTCGGGGAAAAACTGTTTTTT.

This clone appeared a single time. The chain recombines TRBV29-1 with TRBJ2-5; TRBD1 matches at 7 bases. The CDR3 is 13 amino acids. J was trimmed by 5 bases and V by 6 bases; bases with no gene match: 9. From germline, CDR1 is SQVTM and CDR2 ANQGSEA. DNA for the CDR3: TGCAGCGTGCAAACCAACAGGGGTGAGACCCAGTACTTC. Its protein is CSVQTNRGETQYF.

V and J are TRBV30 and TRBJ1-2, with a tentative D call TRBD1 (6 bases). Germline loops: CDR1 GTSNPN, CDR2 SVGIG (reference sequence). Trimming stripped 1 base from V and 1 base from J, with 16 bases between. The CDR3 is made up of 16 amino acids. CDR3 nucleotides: TGTGCCTGGAGTGGGCAGGGGTTGGGGGATAACTATGGCTACACCTTC. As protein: CAWSGQGLGDNYGYTF.

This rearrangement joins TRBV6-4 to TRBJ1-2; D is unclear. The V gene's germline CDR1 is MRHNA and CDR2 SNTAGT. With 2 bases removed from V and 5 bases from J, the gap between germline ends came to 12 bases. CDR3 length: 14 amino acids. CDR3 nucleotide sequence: TGTGCCAGCAGTGACAATTTTGGCTCGTATGGCTACACCTTC. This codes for CASSDNFGSYGYTF.

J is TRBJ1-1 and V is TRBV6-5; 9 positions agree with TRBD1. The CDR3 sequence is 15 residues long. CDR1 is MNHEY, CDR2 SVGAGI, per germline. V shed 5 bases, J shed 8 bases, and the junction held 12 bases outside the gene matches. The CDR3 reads CASSTSGTGSREAFF. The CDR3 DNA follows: TGTGCCAGCAGTACCTCCGGGACAGGGAGTAGGGAAGCTTTCTTT.

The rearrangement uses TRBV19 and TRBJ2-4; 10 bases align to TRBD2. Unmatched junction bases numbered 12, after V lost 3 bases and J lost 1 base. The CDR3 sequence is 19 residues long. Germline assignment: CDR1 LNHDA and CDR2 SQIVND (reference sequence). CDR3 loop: CASSMRGLAGDSAKNIQYF. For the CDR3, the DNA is TGTGCCAGTAGTATGCGGGGGCTAGCGGGAGATTCGGCCAAAAACATTCAGTACTTC.

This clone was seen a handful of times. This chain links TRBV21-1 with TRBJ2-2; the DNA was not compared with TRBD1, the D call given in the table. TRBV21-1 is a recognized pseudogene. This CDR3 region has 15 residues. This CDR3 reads CASGRQGAHTGELFF. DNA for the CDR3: TGTGCCAGCGGCAGGCAGGGGGCCCATACCGGGGAGCTGTTTTTT.

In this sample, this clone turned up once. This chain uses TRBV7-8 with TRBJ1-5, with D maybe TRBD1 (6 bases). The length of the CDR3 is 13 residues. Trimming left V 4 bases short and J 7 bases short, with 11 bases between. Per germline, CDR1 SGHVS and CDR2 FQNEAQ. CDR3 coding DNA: TGTGCCAGCAGCTCGGGACACAGGCAGCCCCAGCATTTT. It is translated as CASSSGHRQPQHF. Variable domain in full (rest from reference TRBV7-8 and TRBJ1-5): GAGVSQSPRYKVAKRGQDVALRCDPISGHVSLFWYQQALGQGPEFLTYFQNEAQLDKSGLPSDRFFAERPEGSVSTLKIQRTQQEDSAVYLCASSSGHRQPQHFGDGTRLSIL.

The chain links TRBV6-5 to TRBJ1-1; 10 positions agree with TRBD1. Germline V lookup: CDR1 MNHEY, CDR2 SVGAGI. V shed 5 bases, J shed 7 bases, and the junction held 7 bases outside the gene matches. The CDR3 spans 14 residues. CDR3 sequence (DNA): TGTGCCAGCAGTCCCAGACAGGGGGCAGTTGAAGCTTTCTTT. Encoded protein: CASSPRQGAVEAFF.

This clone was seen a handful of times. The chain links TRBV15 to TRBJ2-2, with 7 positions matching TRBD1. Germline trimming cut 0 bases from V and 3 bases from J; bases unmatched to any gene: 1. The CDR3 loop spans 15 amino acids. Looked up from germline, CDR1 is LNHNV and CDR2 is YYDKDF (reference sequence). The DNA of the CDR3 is TGTGCCACCAGCAGAGACAGGGGGTACACCGGGGAGCTGTTTTTT. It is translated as CATSRDRGYTGELFF.

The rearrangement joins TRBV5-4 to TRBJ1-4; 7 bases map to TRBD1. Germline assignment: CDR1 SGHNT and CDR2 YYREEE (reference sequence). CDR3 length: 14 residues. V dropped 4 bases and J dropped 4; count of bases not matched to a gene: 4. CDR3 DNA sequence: TGTGCCAGCAGCAACAGGGGATTTAATGAAAAACTGTTTTTT. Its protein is CASSNRGFNEKLFF.

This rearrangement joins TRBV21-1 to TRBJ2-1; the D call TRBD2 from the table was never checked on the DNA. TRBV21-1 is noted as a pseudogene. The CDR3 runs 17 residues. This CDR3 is CASSHSGRGAGYNEQFF. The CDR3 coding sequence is TGTGCCAGCTCCCATTCGGGCCGGGGGGCCGGCTACAATGAGCAGTTCTTC.

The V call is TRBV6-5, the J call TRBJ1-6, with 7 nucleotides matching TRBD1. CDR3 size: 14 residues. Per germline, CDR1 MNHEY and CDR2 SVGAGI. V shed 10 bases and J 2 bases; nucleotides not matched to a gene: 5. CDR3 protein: CATRQGPYNSPLHF. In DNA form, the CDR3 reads TGTGCCACGCGACAGGGACCCTATAATTCACCCCTCCACTTT.

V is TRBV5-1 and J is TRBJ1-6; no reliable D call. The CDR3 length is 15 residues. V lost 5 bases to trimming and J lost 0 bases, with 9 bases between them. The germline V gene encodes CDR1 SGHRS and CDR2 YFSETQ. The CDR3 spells CASRVGSSYNSPLHF. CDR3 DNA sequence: TGCGCCAGCAGGGTTGGGAGCTCCTATAATTCACCCCTCCACTTT. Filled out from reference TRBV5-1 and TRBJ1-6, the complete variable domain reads KAGVTQTPRYLIKTRGQQVTLSCSPISGHRSVSWYQQTPGQGLQFLFEYFSETQRNKGNFPGRFSGRQFSNSRSEMNVSTLELGDSALYLCASRVGSSYNSPLHFGNGTRLTVT.

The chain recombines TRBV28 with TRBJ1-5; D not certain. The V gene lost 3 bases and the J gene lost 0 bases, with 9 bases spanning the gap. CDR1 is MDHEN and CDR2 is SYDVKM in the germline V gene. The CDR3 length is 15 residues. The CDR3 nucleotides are TGTGCCAGCAGTTTTGAGCGGAATAGCAATCAGCCCCAGCATTTT. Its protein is CASSFERNSNQPQHF.

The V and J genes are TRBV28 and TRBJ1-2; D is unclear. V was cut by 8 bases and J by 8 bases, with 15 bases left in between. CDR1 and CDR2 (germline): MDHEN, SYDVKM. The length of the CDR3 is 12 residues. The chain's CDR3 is CASGSTIRGYTF. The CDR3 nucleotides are TGTGCCAGCGGTAGCACCATACGCGGCTACACCTTC.

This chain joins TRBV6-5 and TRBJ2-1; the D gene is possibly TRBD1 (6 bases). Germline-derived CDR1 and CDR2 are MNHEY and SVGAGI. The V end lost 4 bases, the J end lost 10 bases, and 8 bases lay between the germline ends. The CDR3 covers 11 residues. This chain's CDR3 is CASSFGQEQFF. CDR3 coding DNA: TGTGCCAGCAGTTTTGGACAGGAGCAGTTCTTC.

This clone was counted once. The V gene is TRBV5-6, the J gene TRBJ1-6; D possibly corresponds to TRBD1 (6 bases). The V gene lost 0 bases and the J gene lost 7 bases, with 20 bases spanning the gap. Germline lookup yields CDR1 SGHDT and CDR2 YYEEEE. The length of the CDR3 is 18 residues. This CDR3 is CASSLGPTGLISNSPLHF. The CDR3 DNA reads TGTGCCAGCAGCTTGGGGCCGACAGGACTTATTTCGAATTCACCCCTCCACTTT. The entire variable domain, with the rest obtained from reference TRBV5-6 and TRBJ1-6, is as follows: DAGVTQSPTHLIKTRGQQVTLRCSPKSGHDTVSWYQQALGQGPQFIFQYYEEEERQRGNFPDRFSGHQFPNYSSELNVNALLLGDSALYLCASSLGPTGLISNSPLHFGNGTRLTVT.

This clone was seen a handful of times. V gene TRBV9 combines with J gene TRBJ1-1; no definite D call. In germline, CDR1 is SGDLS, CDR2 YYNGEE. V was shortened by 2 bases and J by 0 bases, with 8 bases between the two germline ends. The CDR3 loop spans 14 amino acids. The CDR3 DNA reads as TGTGCCAGCAGCGTGGAGGGCATGAACACTGAAGCTTTCTTT. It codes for CASSVEGMNTEAFF.

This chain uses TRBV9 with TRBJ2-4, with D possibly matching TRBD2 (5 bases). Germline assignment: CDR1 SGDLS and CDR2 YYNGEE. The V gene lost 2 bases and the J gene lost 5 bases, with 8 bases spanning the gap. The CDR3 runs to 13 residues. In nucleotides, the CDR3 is TGTGCCAGCAGCGTGGGCGGGCAAAACATTCAGTACTTC. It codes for CASSVGGQNIQYF.

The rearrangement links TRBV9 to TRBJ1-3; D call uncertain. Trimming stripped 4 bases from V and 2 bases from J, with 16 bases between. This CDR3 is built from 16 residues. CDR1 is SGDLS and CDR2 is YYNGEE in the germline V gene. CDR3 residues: CASSPAAGTAGNTIYF. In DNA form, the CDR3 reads TGTGCCAGCAGCCCCGCGGCGGGAACCGCTGGAAACACCATATATTTT.

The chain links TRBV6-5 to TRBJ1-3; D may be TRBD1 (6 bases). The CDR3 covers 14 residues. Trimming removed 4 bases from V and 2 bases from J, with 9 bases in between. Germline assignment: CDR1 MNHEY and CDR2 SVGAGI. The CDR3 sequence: CASSSQGTGNTIYF. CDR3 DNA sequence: TGTGCCAGCAGTTCGCAGGGGACTGGAAACACCATATATTTT.

As DNA, the CDR3 is TGTGCCAGTAGAGCGGGAGTTGCATGGGAGCAGTACTTC. Translating it yields CASRAGVAWEQYF. J is TRBJ2-7 and V is TRBV2; 8 nucleotides match TRBD2. The CDR3 is made up of 13 amino acids. After removal of 9 bases from V and 7 bases from J, the junction contained 11 bases not matched to a gene. CDR1 is SNHLY and CDR2 is FYNNEI in the germline V gene.

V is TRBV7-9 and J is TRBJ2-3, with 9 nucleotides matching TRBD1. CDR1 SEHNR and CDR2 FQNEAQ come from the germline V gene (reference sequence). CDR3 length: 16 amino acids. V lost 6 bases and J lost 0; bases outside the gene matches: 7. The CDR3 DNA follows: TGTGCCAGCAGTTCAAGGGGGACAGGGAGCACAGATACGCAGTATTTT. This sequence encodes CASSSRGTGSTDTQYF.

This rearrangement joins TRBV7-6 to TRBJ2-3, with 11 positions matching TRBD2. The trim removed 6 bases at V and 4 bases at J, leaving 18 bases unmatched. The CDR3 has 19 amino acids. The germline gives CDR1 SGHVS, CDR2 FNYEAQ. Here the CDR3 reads CASSNSRAPSGRLSDTQYF. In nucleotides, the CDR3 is TGTGCCAGCAGTAACAGCCGGGCCCCTAGCGGGAGGTTATCAGATACGCAGTATTTT.

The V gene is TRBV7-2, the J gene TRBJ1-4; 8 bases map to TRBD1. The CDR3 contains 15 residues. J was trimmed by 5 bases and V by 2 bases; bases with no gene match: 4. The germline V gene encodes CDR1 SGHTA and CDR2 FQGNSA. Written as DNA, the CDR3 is TGTGCCAGCAGCTTATACAGGGGGGAGAATGAAAAACTGTTTTTT. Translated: CASSLYRGENEKLFF.

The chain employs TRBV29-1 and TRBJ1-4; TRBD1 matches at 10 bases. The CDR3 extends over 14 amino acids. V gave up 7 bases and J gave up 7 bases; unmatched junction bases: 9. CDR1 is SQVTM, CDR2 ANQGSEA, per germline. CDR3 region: CSATRTGGTEKLFF. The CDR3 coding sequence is TGCAGCGCAACGAGGACAGGGGGGACTGAAAAACTGTTTTTT.

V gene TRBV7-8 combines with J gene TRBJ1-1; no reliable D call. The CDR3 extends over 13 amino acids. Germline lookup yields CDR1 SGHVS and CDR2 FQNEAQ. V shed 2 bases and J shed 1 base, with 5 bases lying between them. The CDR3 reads CASSLKQNTEAFF. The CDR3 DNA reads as TGTGCCAGCAGCTTAAAGCAGAACACTGAAGCTTTCTTT.

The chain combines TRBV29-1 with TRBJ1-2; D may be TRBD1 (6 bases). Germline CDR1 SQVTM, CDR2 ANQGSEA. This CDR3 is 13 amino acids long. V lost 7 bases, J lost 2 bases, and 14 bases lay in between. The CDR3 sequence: CSGRGGGNYGYTF. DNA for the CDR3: TGCAGCGGGAGGGGAGGGGGAAACTATGGCTACACCTTC.

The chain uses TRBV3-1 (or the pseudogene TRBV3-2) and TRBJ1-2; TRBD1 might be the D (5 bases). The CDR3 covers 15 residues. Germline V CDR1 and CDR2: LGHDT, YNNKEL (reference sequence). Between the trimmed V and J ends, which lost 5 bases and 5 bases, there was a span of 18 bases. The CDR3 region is CASSGYRSYSYGYTF. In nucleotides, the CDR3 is TGTGCCAGCAGCGGATACAGGTCTTATTCTTATGGCTACACCTTC.

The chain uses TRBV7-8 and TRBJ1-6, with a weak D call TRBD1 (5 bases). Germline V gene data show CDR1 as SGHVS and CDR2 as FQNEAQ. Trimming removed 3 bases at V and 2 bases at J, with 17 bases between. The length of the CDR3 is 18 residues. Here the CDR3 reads CASSFPLTRGTYNSPLHF. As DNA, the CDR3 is TGTGCCAGCAGCTTCCCTCTCACAAGGGGAACCTATAATTCACCCCTCCACTTT.

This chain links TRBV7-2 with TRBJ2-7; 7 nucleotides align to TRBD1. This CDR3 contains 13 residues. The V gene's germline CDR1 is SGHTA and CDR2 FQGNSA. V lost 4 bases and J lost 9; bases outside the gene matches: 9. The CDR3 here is CASSSTGFTAQYF. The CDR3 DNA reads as TGTGCCAGCAGCTCGACAGGGTTTACGGCGCAGTACTTC.